This T cell receptor beta chain was found in a study of blood T cell repertoires in COVID-19 (dated by TCRdb to 2020 to 2022). For the wider study: Samples covering the acute and convalescent phases of COVID-19 were provided by collaborators in the United States, Italy and Spain. Sample metadata almost always included a de-identified subject ID, COVID-19 status, age in years and sex. A freely available public database, intended as a resource for researchers studying the immune response to SARS-CoV-2, is where the repertoires were released. The material from the prospective study consisted of cDNA or gDNA derived from T cells, B-cell-depleted T cells, or PBMCs. HLA class I and class II types, where available, came from metadata supplied by the sample provider rather than from assay-based typing. Samples came from the ongoing ImmuneRACE study (first 160 participants) plus 1,254 subjects from 6 global collaborators. The dataset comprised deeply sampled blood TCRbeta repertoires from subjects exposed to, actively infected with, or recovered from COVID-19.

The immunoSEQ Assay, a bias-controlled multiplex PCR, was used to amplify TCRbeta CDR3 regions from genomic DNA. In the paper's pipeline: The number of nucleated cells in each sample was estimated by amplification of reference gene primers within the assay. To quantify the absolute abundance of each unique TCRbeta CDR3 rearrangement, sequence reads were collapsed and filtered. For each sample, productive Simpson clonality was calculated by taking the square root of Simpson's diversity index across productive rearrangements. TCRdb obtained this table from immuneACCESS and retained in-frame rearrangements with V and J assigned. These tables miss some clones; where compared with another copy, unresolved V genes account for less than half of the shortfall, and the remainder is unexplained. V and J calls and clone size are as listed in that table; D and trimming were resolved from the DNA. In all, the sample holds around 380,000 clones, and roughly four fifths of those were seen once. The top ten hold approximately 1% of the sample.

The germline V gene (reference sequence) specifies SEHNR as CDR1 and FQNEAQ as CDR2. The CDR3 holds 13 amino acids from the cysteine to the phenylalanine. Only the CDR3 region is kept as DNA, spanning 39 bases read in frame from base 1. V is shortened by 3 bases, J by 1 base, and the region joining them spans 6 bases. The full study reports these points: The quantity of clinical and demographic metadata differed by source and by participant and was supplied without curation.

Collaborating institutions collected whole blood in K2EDTA tubes following their own protocols. For TCRbeta analysis, collaborators shipped samples as frozen whole blood, isolated PBMCs, or DNA extracted from either of those sample types. This clone was found a few times. Which antigen it targets is not known. Within one base of it there is no much larger clone, and no base qualities were kept. The specimen was peripheral blood. The receptor comes from a human donor with acute or convalescent COVID-19. The donor label of this sample is uncertain. Here the chain combines TRBV7-9 and TRBJ1-1, with the D gene too uncertain to name. Here is the DNA: TGTGCCAGCAGCTTGTTTCAGAACACTGAAGCTTTCTTT. This yields the protein CASSLFQNTEAFF.